Included here is one TCR beta chain sequence, with context. The target antigen is unknown. This record belongs to a study of OX40 agonist ivuxolimab in advanced cancers. Autoimmune disease history or systemic immunosuppression barred patients. The study's findings and limits: More expanded clones were seen, on average, in CD8+ T cells than in CD4+.

Assay: immunoSEQ multiplex PCR; the TCRdb copy retains only in-frame clones and omits some. This sample carries tens of thousands of clones, 75% to 85% of them seen once, and the ten largest clones take approximately 0.4%. The CDR3 runs 14 residues. Germline V gives CDR1 SGHTA, CDR2 FQGTGA. Trimming pared 5 bases from V and 0 bases from J, leaving 10 bases between. The chain combines TRBV7-3 with TRBJ2-5; tentative D call: TRBD1 (6 bases). Specimen: CD4+ or CD8+ T cells sorted from blood, collected in a trial of the OX40 agonist ivuxolimab. This TCR came from an adult with an advanced solid tumor such as melanoma, head and neck, liver or kidney cancer. The CDR3 spells CASSTGQNQETQYF. CDR3 nucleotides: TGTGCCAGCAGCACCGGACAGAACCAAGAGACCCAGTACTTC.